Listed below are T cell receptor beta chains from one sample, sequenced in a study of blood T cells in healthy people across ages. TCRdb re-analysed the 5' RACE reads in MiXCR, keeping a single row per CDR3 protein. The table includes around 1,000,000 distinct CDR3 sequences, roughly 24% detected once. The sample was also linked to a second study, of T cells of mothers and their children.

Sequencing was carried out using blood. The receptors come from a girl aged 2-10 years in good health. CDR3s include the opening cysteine and the closing phenylalanine or tryptophan. D genes are given only for firm matches. Expanded clones are given a class, and other clones once, few, many or no size at all.

cdr3_nt	cdr3_aa	d_call	v_call	j_call	clone_size
TGTGCCAGCAGCCAAGACCCAGGGTTCCCGTACTTC	CASSQDPGFPYF	.	TRBV3-1	TRBJ2-4	.
TGCAGTGCAGCCCAGGGGGACCAGCCCCAGCATTTT	CSAAQGDQPQHF	TRBD1	TRBV20-1	TRBJ1-5	.
TGCGCCAGCAGCCAAGGCCCCGGGGACCTAGATACGCAGTATTTT	CASSQGPGDLDTQYF	.	TRBV4-3	TRBJ2-3	few
TGTGCCACCAGCGATTTTCGGCTGAGCTCTGGAAACACCATATATTTT	CATSDFRLSSGNTIYF	.	TRBV24-1	TRBJ1-3	few
TGCGCCAGCAGCTTGGAGGTCGGAGGGGTGAATGAGCAGTTCTTC	CASSLEVGGVNEQFF	.	TRBV5-1	TRBJ2-1	.
TGCAGCGTCGGCTACAGTAACGGATACGAGCAGTACTTC	CSVGYSNGYEQYF	.	TRBV29-1	TRBJ2-7	.
TGTGCCAGCAGACCCATTTTAGCGGTTCCCAGCACAGATACGCAGTATTTT	CASRPILAVPSTDTQYF	.	TRBV12-3/TRBV12-4	TRBJ2-3	.
TGCAGTGCTAGCCAAGCAGAGACCCAGTACTTC	CSASQAETQYF	.	TRBV20-1	TRBJ2-5	few
TGCAGTGCTAGCACAGGGGAGGGTCTCTACGAGCAGTACTTC	CSASTGEGLYEQYF	.	TRBV20-1	TRBJ2-7	.
TGTGCCAGCAGTGAAGATAGTGAATTAGAGGGCTACACCTTC	CASSEDSELEGYTF	.	TRBV7-9	TRBJ1-2	.
TGCAGCGTTGAAGATCTAGGGGGCTACACCTTC	CSVEDLGGYTF	.	TRBV29-1	TRBJ1-2	few
TGTGCCACTCCGGGACAGGGGTTCTATGGCTACACCTTC	CATPGQGFYGYTF	TRBD1	TRBV7-2	TRBJ1-2	few
TGTGCCAGCAGTGAAGGGCCGACAGGGGGGGGTTCCGAGCAGTACTTC	CASSEGPTGGGSEQYF	TRBD1	TRBV2	TRBJ2-7	few
TGTGCCAGCACCGCGACAGGGGCGGCCCCAAGGCCCCAGCATTTT	CASTATGAAPRPQHF	TRBD1	TRBV12-3/TRBV12-4	TRBJ1-5	.
TGTGCCAGCAGCTCTAGCGGGAGGAAGAACAATGAGCAGTTCTTC	CASSSSGRKNNEQFF	TRBD2	TRBV3-1	TRBJ2-1	.
TGTGCCAGCAGTACTACAGAAGCCAGAAGCCACGAGCAGTACTTC	CASSTTEARSHEQYF	.	TRBV2	TRBJ2-7	.
TGCGCCAGCAGCCAAGATCGGCTAGCGGGGATCTACAATGAGCAGTTCTTC	CASSQDRLAGIYNEQFF	TRBD2	TRBV4-3	TRBJ2-1	.
TGTGCCAGCAGTTTACCTCCCCGGACTAGCGAGAGCTCCTACGAGCAGTACTTC	CASSLPPRTSESSYEQYF	TRBD2	TRBV28	TRBJ2-7	.
TGCGCCAGCAGCTGGGGGACAGGGGGCTACAAGCAGTACTTC	CASSWGTGGYKQYF	TRBD1	TRBV5-1	TRBJ2-7	.
TGTGCCAGCAGCCCAGAGACAACGGGCTATCAGCCCCAGCATTTT	CASSPETTGYQPQHF	.	TRBV7-9	TRBJ1-5	.
TGTGCCAGCAGCCAACCCCGACAGGGTGTATTCTTC	CASSQPRQGVFF	TRBD1	TRBV3-1	TRBJ2-1	.
TGTGCCAGCAGCTCAACCCCACTGGGGGGAGCGCCTGACCGCACAGATACGCAGTATTTT	CASSSTPLGGAPDRTDTQYF	.	TRBV11-2	TRBJ2-3	few
TGCGCCAGCAGCTTGGCTAGCGGGGCTTCCTACGAGCAGTACTTC	CASSLASGASYEQYF	TRBD2	TRBV5-1	TRBJ2-7	.
TGCAGCGTTGGCGGCCGGGGCCGGGAGACCCAGTACTTC	CSVGGRGRETQYF	.	TRBV29-1	TRBJ2-5	few
TGCAGCGTTGTGGTCCCAAATGAGGGGCTCGGGGCTTTCTTT	CSVVVPNEGLGAFF	.	TRBV29-1	TRBJ1-1	.
TGTGCCAGCAGCTCCCGGGACAGTCCAGATACGCAGTATTTT	CASSSRDSPDTQYF	TRBD1	TRBV7-2	TRBJ2-3	.
TGCAGTGCTAGGGGGCTTGACCCTTTAGCGGATAGCACAGATACGCAGTATTTT	CSARGLDPLADSTDTQYF	.	TRBV20-1	TRBJ2-3	.